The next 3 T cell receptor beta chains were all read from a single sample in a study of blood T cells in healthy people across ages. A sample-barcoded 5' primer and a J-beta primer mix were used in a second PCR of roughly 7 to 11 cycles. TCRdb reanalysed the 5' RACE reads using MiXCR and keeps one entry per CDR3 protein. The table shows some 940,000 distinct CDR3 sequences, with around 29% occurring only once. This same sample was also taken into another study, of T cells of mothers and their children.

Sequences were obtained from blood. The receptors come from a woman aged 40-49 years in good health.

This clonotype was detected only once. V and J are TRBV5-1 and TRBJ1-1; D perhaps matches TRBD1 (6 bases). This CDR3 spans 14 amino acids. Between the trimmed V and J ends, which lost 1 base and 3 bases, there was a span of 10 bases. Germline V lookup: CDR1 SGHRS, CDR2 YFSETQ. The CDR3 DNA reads TGCGCCAGCAGCTTGATGGGGGCAGACACTGAAGCTTTCTTT. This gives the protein CASSLMGADTEAFF.

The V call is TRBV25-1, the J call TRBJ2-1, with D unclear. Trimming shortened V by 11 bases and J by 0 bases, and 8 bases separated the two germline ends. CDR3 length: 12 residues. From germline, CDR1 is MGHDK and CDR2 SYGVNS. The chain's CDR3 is CAAELSYNEQFF. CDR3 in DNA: TGTGCCGCCGAGCTCTCCTACAATGAGCAGTTCTTC.

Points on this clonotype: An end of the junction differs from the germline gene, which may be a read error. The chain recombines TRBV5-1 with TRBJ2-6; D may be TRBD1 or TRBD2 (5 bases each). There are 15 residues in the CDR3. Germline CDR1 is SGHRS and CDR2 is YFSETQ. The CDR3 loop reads CASSLAGSGANVPTF. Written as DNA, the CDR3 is TGCGCCAGCAGCTTGGCGGGATCTGGGGCCAACGTCCCGACTTTC.